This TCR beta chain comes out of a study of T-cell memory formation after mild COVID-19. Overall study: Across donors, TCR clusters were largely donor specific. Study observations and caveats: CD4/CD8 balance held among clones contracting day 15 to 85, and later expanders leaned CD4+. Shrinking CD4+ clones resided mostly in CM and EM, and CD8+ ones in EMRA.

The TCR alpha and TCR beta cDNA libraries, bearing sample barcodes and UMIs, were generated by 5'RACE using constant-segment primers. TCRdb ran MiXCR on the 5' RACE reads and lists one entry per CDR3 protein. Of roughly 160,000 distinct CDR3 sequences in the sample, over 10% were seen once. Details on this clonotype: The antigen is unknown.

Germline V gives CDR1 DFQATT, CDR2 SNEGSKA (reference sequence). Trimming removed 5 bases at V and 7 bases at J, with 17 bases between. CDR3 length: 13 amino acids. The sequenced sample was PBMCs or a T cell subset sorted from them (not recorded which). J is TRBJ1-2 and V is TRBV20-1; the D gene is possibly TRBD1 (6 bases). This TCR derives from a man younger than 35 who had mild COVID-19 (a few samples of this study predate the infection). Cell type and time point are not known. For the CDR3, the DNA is TGCAGTGCTCGGAGGACAGCCTCGGGTGGCTACACCTTC. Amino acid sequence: CSARRTASGGYTF.